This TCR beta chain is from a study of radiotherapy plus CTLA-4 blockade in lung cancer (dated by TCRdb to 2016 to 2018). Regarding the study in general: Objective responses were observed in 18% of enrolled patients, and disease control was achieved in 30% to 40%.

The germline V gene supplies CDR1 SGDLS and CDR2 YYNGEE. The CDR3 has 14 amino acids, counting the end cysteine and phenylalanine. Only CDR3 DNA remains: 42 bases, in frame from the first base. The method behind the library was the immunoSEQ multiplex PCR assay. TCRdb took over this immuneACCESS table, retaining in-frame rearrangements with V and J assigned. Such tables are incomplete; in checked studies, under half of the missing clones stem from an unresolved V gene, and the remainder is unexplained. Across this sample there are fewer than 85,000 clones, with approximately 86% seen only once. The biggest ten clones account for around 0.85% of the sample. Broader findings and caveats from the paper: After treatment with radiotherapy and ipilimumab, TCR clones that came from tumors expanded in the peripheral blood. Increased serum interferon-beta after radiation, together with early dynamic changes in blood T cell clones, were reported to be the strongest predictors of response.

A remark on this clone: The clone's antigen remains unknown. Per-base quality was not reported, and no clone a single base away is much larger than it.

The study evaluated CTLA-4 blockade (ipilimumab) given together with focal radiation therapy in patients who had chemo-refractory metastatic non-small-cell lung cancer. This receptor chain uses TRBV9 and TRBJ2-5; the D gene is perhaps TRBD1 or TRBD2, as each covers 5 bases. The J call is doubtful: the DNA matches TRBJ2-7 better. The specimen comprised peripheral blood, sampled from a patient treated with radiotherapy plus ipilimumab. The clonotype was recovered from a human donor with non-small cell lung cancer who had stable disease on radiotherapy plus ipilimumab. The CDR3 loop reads CASSVAGADYEQYF. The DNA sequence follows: TGTGCCAGCAGCGTAGCCGGGGCAGACTACGAGCAGTACTTC.